The 30 T cell receptor beta chains listed next were all sequenced from one sample in a study of cytomegalovirus exposure and HLA in healthy donors. Amplification used 60 Vbeta primers and 13 Jbeta primers. Using immunoSEQ multiplex PCR, the repertoire was profiled, and TCRdb retains in-frame clones only, with some absent. The specimen's table records 100,000 to 150,000 clones. Sequenced sample: PBMCs. Receptors were obtained from a woman aged 40 to 55 in good health and CMV-seropositive.

The V call is TRBV4-2, the J call TRBJ2-2, with 7 bases matching TRBD2. Per germline, CDR1 LGHNA and CDR2 YNFKEQ. J was trimmed by 0 bases and V by 1 base; bases with no gene match: 11. The CDR3 is 19 amino acids. The CDR3 protein is CASSQGRVAGASNTGELFF. The CDR3 DNA sequence: TGTGCCAGCAGCCAAGGTAGAGTTGCGGGAGCTTCGAACACCGGGGAGCTGTTTTTT.

This chain joins TRBV7-2 and TRBJ2-3; TRBD1 is a possible D gene (5 bases). CDR1 is SGHTA, CDR2 FQGNSA, per germline. The CDR3 contains 14 residues. V was pared by 1 base and J by 1 base, with 6 bases between. DNA of the CDR3: TGTGCCAGCAGCTTAGGCAGGGGCACAGATACGCAGTATTTT. Its translation: CASSLGRGTDTQYF.

To note about this clone: Other DNA variants within this sample encode the same CDR3. The genes are TRBV19 and TRBJ1-2; D gene ambiguous. The CDR3 has 12 residues. Germline V CDR1 and CDR2: LNHDA, SQIVND (reference sequence). Trimming pared 3 bases from V and 7 bases from J, leaving 9 bases between. Here the CDR3 DNA reads TGTGCCAGTAGTATCGGAGGATCTGGCTACACCTTC. Its protein product is CASSIGGSGYTF.

The chain is built from TRBV28 and TRBJ1-2, with TRBD1 matching over 10 bases. This CDR3 comprises 13 residues. CDR1 is MDHEN, CDR2 SYDVKM, per germline. The ends lost 11 bases at V and 8 bases at J; junction bases unmatched: 11. Written as DNA, the CDR3 is TGTGCCGTCCTCCCCGGGACAGGGGTCGGCTACACCTTC. This translates into CAVLPGTGVGYTF.

V gene TRBV4-1 combines with J gene TRBJ1-6, with no clear D. CDR3 length equals 15 residues. Trimming took off 0 bases at V and 6 bases at J, with 9 bases between the two ends. Germline V lookup: CDR1 MGHRA, CDR2 YSYEKL. The CDR3 reads CASSQDRRSNSPLHF. The CDR3 nucleotides are TGCGCCAGCAGCCAAGATCGGAGAAGTAATTCACCCCTCCACTTT.

This CDR3 is CASSSWTANTGELFF. Written as DNA, the CDR3 is TGTGCCAGCAGTTCTTGGACAGCGAACACCGGGGAGCTGTTTTTT. This sequence joins TRBV27 and TRBJ2-2, with D possibly TRBD1 on 6 matching bases. The CDR3 has 15 residues. Per germline, CDR1 MNHEY and CDR2 SMNVEV (reference sequence). The V gene lost 4 bases and the J gene lost 0 bases, with 9 bases spanning the gap.

This chain connects TRBV27 to TRBJ2-7; 11 positions match TRBD2. The V gene end was trimmed by 6 bases and the J gene end by 3 bases; junction bases not matched to a gene: 4. Germline-derived CDR1 and CDR2 are MNHEY and SMNVEV (reference sequence). The CDR3 runs 14 residues. CDR3 nucleotides: TGTGCCAGCAGCCTGGGACTAGCGGTCTACGAGCAGTACTTC. Encoded protein: CASSLGLAVYEQYF.

The chain recombines TRBV5-6 with TRBJ2-7; 10 bases align to TRBD2. The CDR3 length is 16 residues. V lost 3 bases to trimming and J lost 3 bases; unmatched junction nucleotides: 9. Per germline, CDR1 SGHDT and CDR2 YYEEEE. The CDR3 DNA sequence: TGTGCCAGCAGCTCGTACCTCGGGACTAGCGACTACGAGCAGTACTTC. It codes for CASSSYLGTSDYEQYF.

J is TRBJ2-3 and V is TRBV7-6; D is perhaps TRBD1 (5 bases). CDR3 length: 16 amino acids. In germline, CDR1 is SGHVS, CDR2 FNYEAQ. V shed 4 bases and J shed 1 base, with 15 bases lying between them. In nucleotides, the CDR3 is TGTGCCAGCAGCTGGGGCCCGTGGGGCCGCACAGATACGCAGTATTTT. Protein sequence: CASSWGPWGRTDTQYF.

The genes are TRBV28 and TRBJ2-7, with D uncertain. This CDR3 contains 12 residues. Germline CDR1 and CDR2: MDHEN and SYDVKM. V was shortened by 1 base and J by 6 bases, with 7 bases between the two germline ends. The chain's CDR3 is CASSLFYGEQYF. For the CDR3, the DNA is TGTGCCAGCAGTTTATTCTACGGCGAGCAGTACTTC.

The chain has TRBV7-9 and TRBJ1-2; D might be TRBD1 (6 bases). Germline assignment: CDR1 SEHNR and CDR2 FQNEAQ (reference sequence). V lost 5 bases, J lost 6 bases, and 10 bases lay in between. The CDR3 runs 12 residues. As DNA, the CDR3 is TGTGCCAGCAGCCAGGGGACAAATGGCTACACCTTC. Translating it yields CASSQGTNGYTF.

V and J are TRBV28 and TRBJ1-1; 11 nucleotides line up with TRBD1. The germline V gene encodes CDR1 MDHEN and CDR2 SYDVKM. Germline trimming cut 5 bases from V and 1 base from J; bases unmatched to any gene: 9. The CDR3 totals 17 residues. CDR3 in DNA: TGTGCCAGCAGTCCCCTTAGGGACAGGGGGAGGAACACTGAAGCTTTCTTT. Protein: CASSPLRDRGRNTEAFF. The variable domain in full, with the rest retrieved from reference TRBV28 and TRBJ1-1, is DVKVTQSSRYLVKRTGEKVFLECVQDMDHENMFWYRQDPGLGLRLIYFSYDVKMKEKGDIPEGYSVSREKKERFSLILESASTNQTSMYLCASSPLRDRGRNTEAFFGQGTRLTVV.

On this clone itself: At the DNA level, this CDR3 is encoded by other sequences in the same sample as well. The chain couples TRBV6-5 to TRBJ2-3; D might be TRBD1 (5 bases). Trimming stripped 6 bases from V and 1 base from J, with 5 bases between. The CDR3 covers 12 residues. Germline V lookup: CDR1 MNHEY, CDR2 SVGAGI. The DNA for the CDR3 is TGTGCCAGCAGCAGGGGCACAGATACGCAGTATTTT. This gives the protein CASSRGTDTQYF.

The chain uses TRBV7-3 and TRBJ2-1, with D perhaps TRBD2 (5 bases). Germline V gene lookup returns CDR1 SGHTA and CDR2 FQGTGA. The ends were cut back, 1 base at V and 5 bases at J, with 15 bases in the middle. The CDR3 spans 16 residues. The CDR3 DNA reads as TGTGCCAGCAGCTTAAACGGGGTTGGGGTCAACAATGAGCAGTTCTTC. It encodes CASSLNGVGVNNEQFF.

The chain combines TRBV5-1 with TRBJ2-2; 7 nucleotides align to TRBD2. Germline values: CDR1 SGHRS, CDR2 YFSETQ. V lost 7 bases to trimming and J lost 3 bases; unmatched junction nucleotides: 6. The CDR3 is made up of 14 amino acids. The CDR3 spells CASCAGDYTGELFF. The DNA for the CDR3 is TGCGCCAGCTGCGCGGGAGACTACACCGGGGAGCTGTTTTTT. Together with reference TRBV5-1 and TRBJ2-2, the CDR3 gives the full variable domain: KAGVTQTPRYLIKTRGQQVTLSCSPISGHRSVSWYQQTPGQGLQFLFEYFSETQRNKGNFPGRFSGRQFSNSRSEMNVSTLELGDSALYLCASCAGDYTGELFFGEGSRLTVL.

V is TRBV7-9 and J is TRBJ2-7, with a tentative D call TRBD1 (5 bases). Germline V CDR1 and CDR2: SEHNR, FQNEAQ (reference sequence). The V end lost 2 bases, the J end lost 3 bases, and 20 bases lay between the germline ends. The CDR3 is made up of 17 amino acids. The CDR3 DNA sequence: TGTGCCAGCAGCTTATCTCCCGCCCGGACAACTGACTACGAGCAGTACTTC. Its translation: CASSLSPARTTDYEQYF.

V and J are TRBV30 and TRBJ2-7; TRBD1 matches 8 bases. The CDR3 has 17 residues. The trim removed 1 base at V and 4 bases at J, leaving 15 bases unmatched. CDR1 GTSNPN and CDR2 SVGIG come from the germline V gene (reference sequence). Here the CDR3 DNA reads TGTGCCTGGAGTGATGACTCCCCGGGCAGGGGGCCGTACGAGCAGTACTTC. This translates into CAWSDDSPGRGPYEQYF. The full variable domain, in which reference TRBV30 and TRBJ2-7 provide the parts outside the CDR3, is SQTIHQWPATLVQPVGSPLSLECTVEGTSNPNLYWYRQAAGRGLQLLFYSVGIGQISSEVPQNLSASRPQDRQFILSSKKLLLSDSGFYLCAWSDDSPGRGPYEQYFGPGTRLTVT.

J is TRBJ2-1 and V is TRBV27, with D maybe TRBD2 (6 bases). CDR3 length: 18 residues. In germline, CDR1 is MNHEY, CDR2 SMNVEV (reference sequence). With 1 base removed from V and 0 bases from J, the gap between germline ends came to 16 bases. The CDR3 sequence: CASSLFLPGVSSYNEQFF. The CDR3 nucleotides are TGTGCCAGCAGTTTATTCCTACCGGGAGTCAGCTCCTACAATGAGCAGTTCTTC.

J is TRBJ2-5 and V is TRBV5-1, with 10 nucleotides matching TRBD2. Per germline, CDR1 SGHRS and CDR2 YFSETQ. The CDR3 extends over 17 amino acids. V lost 0 bases and J lost 5; bases outside the gene matches: 10. The CDR3 region is CASSLEGGTTSGETQYF. Here the CDR3 DNA reads TGCGCCAGCAGCTTGGAGGGCGGCACGACTAGCGGGGAGACCCAGTACTTC.

The V call is TRBV2, the J call TRBJ1-5; TRBD1 matches 10 bases. Germline V lookup: CDR1 SNHLY, CDR2 FYNNEI. The J segment lost 7 bases and the V segment lost 6 bases, leaving 12 bases of the junction unmatched. This CDR3 has 16 amino acids. Here the CDR3 reads CASRKGTGAEGQPQHF. The CDR3 region has the DNA TGTGCCAGCAGGAAAGGGACAGGGGCGGAGGGGCAGCCCCAGCATTTT.

The V gene is TRBV19, the J gene TRBJ2-5; 13 positions agree with TRBD2. This CDR3 spans 16 amino acids. After removal of 5 bases from V and 4 bases from J, the junction contained 7 bases not matched to a gene. Germline V CDR1 and CDR2: LNHDA, SQIVND (reference sequence). The DNA of the CDR3 is TGTGCCAGTAGTCCGCGGACTAGCGGGAGAGGAGAGACCCAGTACTTC. Translating gives CASSPRTSGRGETQYF.

The gene calls are TRBV15 and TRBJ2-6; D gene ambiguous. Trimming removed 3 bases from V and 0 bases from J, with 9 bases in between. The CDR3 length is 16 residues. Germline CDR1 is LNHNV and CDR2 is YYDKDF (reference sequence). CDR3 coding DNA: TGTGCCACCAGCAGTTCCGAGGTCTCTGGGGCCAACGTCCTGACTTTC. Amino acids: CATSSSEVSGANVLTF.

V and J are TRBV25-1 and TRBJ2-1, with 10 positions matching TRBD2. The CDR3 sequence is 15 residues long. J gave up 4 bases and V 7 bases, and 7 bases lay outside the gene matches. Germline loops: CDR1 MGHDK, CDR2 SYGVNS. CDR3 loop: CASISELAGYNEQFF. CDR3 nucleotide sequence: TGTGCCAGCATATCTGAACTAGCGGGGTACAATGAGCAGTTCTTC.

This chain links TRBV19 with TRBJ1-1, with D maybe TRBD1 (6 bases). V lost 5 bases and J 3 bases, leaving 16 bases between the germline ends. Germline V gene data show CDR1 as LNHDA and CDR2 as SQIVND (reference sequence). The CDR3 has 15 residues. In DNA form, the CDR3 reads TGTGCCAGTAGTCCCCTACAGGGAAGAGACACTGAAGCTTTCTTT. This encodes CASSPLQGRDTEAFF.

The gene calls are TRBV30 and TRBJ1-2, with TRBD1 matching over 12 bases. Trimming at V came to 0 bases and at J to 7 bases, leaving 9 bases not matched to a gene. In germline, CDR1 is GTSNPN, CDR2 SVGIG (reference sequence). CDR3 size: 16 residues. This CDR3 is CAWSVQWDRGRGGYTF. The CDR3 nucleotides read TGTGCCTGGAGTGTACAGTGGGACAGGGGGCGCGGTGGCTACACCTTC.

The chain employs TRBV7-2 and TRBJ1-2; maybe TRBD1 (6 bases). Trimming removed 5 bases at V and 8 bases at J, with 12 bases between. Germline CDR1 is SGHTA and CDR2 is FQGNSA. The CDR3 totals 12 residues. The CDR3 nucleotides read TGTGCCAGCAGCAAGTACAGGGAAGGCTACACCTTC. This codes for CASSKYREGYTF.

The rearrangement uses TRBV27 and TRBJ2-7, with unresolved D. Trimming removed 2 bases at V and 2 bases at J, with 7 bases between. CDR1 and CDR2 (germline): MNHEY, SMNVEV (reference sequence). CDR3 length: 13 residues. The CDR3 DNA is TGTGCCAGCAGTTTAGGCGGAACCTACGAGCAGTACTTC. Translating it yields CASSLGGTYEQYF.

The chain recombines TRBV6-5 with TRBJ2-2; D unresolved. V was shortened by 8 bases and J by 3 bases, with 7 bases between the two germline ends. Germline CDR1 and CDR2: MNHEY and SVGAGI. This CDR3 region has 12 residues. The CDR3 spells CASWRHTGELFF. CDR3 coding DNA: TGTGCCAGCTGGAGACACACCGGGGAGCTGTTTTTT.

This chain uses TRBV5-1 with TRBJ2-7; D is possibly TRBD1 (5 bases). The germline gives CDR1 SGHRS, CDR2 YFSETQ. CDR3 length: 16 residues. The germline V and J ends were trimmed by 2 bases and 1 base, with 16 bases remaining between them. CDR3 sequence reads: CASSFNFDSNSYEQYF. The CDR3, as DNA: TGCGCCAGCAGCTTTAATTTTGACAGCAATTCCTACGAGCAGTACTTC.

This chain connects TRBV5-6 to TRBJ2-7; 10 bases fit TRBD2. V lost 4 bases and J lost 7; bases outside the gene matches: 14. The CDR3 is 16 amino acids. Germline V gene lookup returns CDR1 SGHDT and CDR2 YYEEEE. The CDR3 nucleotides are TGTGCCAGCAGCGGAACCGGGACTAGCGACTCTCGGGAGCAGTACTTC. Its protein product is CASSGTGTSDSREQYF. The entire variable domain, with the rest obtained from reference TRBV5-6 and TRBJ2-7, is as follows: DAGVTQSPTHLIKTRGQQVTLRCSPKSGHDTVSWYQQALGQGPQFIFQYYEEEERQRGNFPDRFSGHQFPNYSSELNVNALLLGDSALYLCASSGTGTSDSREQYFGPGTRLTVT.